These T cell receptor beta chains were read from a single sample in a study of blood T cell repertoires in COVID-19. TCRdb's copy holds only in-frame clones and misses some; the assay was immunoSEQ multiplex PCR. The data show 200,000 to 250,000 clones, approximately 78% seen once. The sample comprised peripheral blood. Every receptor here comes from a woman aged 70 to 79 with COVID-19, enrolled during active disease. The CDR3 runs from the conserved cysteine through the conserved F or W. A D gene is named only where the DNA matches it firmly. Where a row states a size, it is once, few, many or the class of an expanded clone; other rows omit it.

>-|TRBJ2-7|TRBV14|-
CASSQASLAQQYF
TGTGCCAGCAGCCAAGCTAGTCTAGCCCAGCAGTACTTC
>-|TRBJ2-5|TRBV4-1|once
CASSQDRGSRETQYF
TGCGCCAGCAGCCAAGATCGAGGTTCTCGAGAGACCCAGTACTTC
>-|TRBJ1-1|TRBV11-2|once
CASSLRQVGAEAFF
TGTGCCAGCAGCCTCCGACAGGTTGGAGCTGAAGCTTTCTTT
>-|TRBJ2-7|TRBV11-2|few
CASSPIDRSPYEQYF
TGTGCCAGCAGCCCGATTGACAGGAGTCCCTACGAGCAGTACTTC
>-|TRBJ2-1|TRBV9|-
CASSPTGSYNEQFF
TGTGCCAGCAGCCCTACCGGTTCCTACAATGAGCAGTTCTTC
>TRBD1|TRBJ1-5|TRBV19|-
CASSRQGGQPQHF
TGTGCCAGTAGTAGACAGGGGGGTCAGCCCCAGCATTTT
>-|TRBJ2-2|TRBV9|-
CASSVAPAGANANTGELFF
TGTGCCAGCAGCGTAGCTCCGGCAGGGGCGAACGCGAACACCGGGGAGCTGTTTTTT
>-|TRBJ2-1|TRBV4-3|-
CASSQERDGYNEQFF
TGCGCCAGCAGCCAAGAGCGGGACGGTTACAATGAGCAGTTCTTC
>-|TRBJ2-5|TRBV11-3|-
CASSLGTQPGTQYF
TGTGCCAGCAGCTTAGGAACTCAACCCGGGACCCAGTACTTC
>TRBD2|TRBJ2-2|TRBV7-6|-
CASSLAGVGTGELFF
TGTGCCAGCAGCTTGGCGGGAGTGGGTACCGGGGAGCTGTTTTTT
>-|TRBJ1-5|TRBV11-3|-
CASSLSRGLNQPQHF
TGTGCCAGCAGCTTAAGCAGGGGCCTAAATCAGCCCCAGCATTTT
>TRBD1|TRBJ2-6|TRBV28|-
CASSLVFGTGEGSGANVLTF
TGTGCCAGCAGTTTAGTCTTCGGGACAGGGGAAGGAAGTGGGGCCAACGTCCTGACTTTC
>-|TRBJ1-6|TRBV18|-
CASSPNMRGEFSPLHF
TGTGCCAGCTCACCTAACATGCGGGGCGAATTTTCACCCCTCCACTTT
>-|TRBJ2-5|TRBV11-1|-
CASSPGYQETQYF
TGTGCCAGCAGCCCAGGGTACCAAGAGACCCAGTACTTC
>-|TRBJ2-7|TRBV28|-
CASGNPYEQYF
TGTGCCTCAGGTAACCCATACGAGCAGTACTTC
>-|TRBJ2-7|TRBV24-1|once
CATSGRGATYEQYF
TGTGCCACCAGTGGTCGGGGTGCTACCTACGAGCAGTACTTC
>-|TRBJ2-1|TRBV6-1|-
CASSEGARGGFF
TGTGCCAGCAGTGAGGGAGCTCGTGGAGGGTTCTTC
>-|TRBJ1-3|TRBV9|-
CASSTQGKNTIYF
TGTGCCAGCAGCACACAGGGAAAGAACACCATATATTTT
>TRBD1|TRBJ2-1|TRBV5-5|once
CASSLQGARSYNEQFF
TGTGCCAGCAGCCTCCAGGGGGCCCGCTCCTACAATGAGCAGTTCTTC
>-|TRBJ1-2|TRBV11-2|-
CASSTGYGYTF
TGTGCCAGCAGCACGGGGTATGGCTACACCTTC
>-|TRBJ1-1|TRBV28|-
CASSLIPPGTEAFF
TGTGCCAGCAGTTTAATCCCCCCGGGCACTGAAGCTTTCTTT
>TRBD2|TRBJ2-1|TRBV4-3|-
CASSQASGRTGANEQFF
TGCGCCAGCAGCCAAGCTAGCGGGAGGACGGGGGCCAATGAGCAGTTCTTC
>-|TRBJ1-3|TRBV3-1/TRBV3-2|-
CASSPGLLSGNTIYF
TGTGCCAGCAGCCCGGGTCTTCTCTCTGGAAACACCATATATTTT
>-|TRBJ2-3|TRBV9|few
CASSVGSGSTDTQYF
TGTGCCAGCAGCGTAGGAAGCGGTAGCACAGATACGCAGTATTTT
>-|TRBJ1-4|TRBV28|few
CASSTRGWAPLKGEKLFF
TGTGCCAGCAGTACCAGGGGTTGGGCTCCCTTGAAGGGCGAAAAACTGTTTTTT
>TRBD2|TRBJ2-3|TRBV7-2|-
CASSTRGRLAGDTQYF
TGTGCCAGCAGCACGCGGGGAAGACTAGCGGGAGATACGCAGTATTTT
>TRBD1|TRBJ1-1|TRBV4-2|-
CASSQDPQDRGYEAFF
TGTGCCAGCAGCCAAGATCCCCAGGACAGGGGATATGAAGCTTTCTTT
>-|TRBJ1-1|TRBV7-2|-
CASSLAVSTEAFF
TGTGCCAGCAGCTTAGCAGTGAGCACTGAAGCTTTCTTT
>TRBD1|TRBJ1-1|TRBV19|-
CASILTPQGTRGTEAFF
TGTGCCAGTATTCTAACGCCACAGGGGACGCGGGGCACTGAAGCTTTCTTT
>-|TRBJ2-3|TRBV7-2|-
CASSLQGWATQYF
TGTGCCAGCAGCTTACAGGGATGGGCTACGCAGTATTTT
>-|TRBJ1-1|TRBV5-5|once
CASSLDSMNTEAFF
TGTGCCAGCAGCTTGGACAGTATGAACACTGAAGCTTTCTTT
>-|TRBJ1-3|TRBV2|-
CASSEDSGNTIYF
TGTGCCAGTTCGGAGGACTCTGGAAACACCATATATTTT
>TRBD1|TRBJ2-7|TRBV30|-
CASDRGGYEQYF
TGTGCCTCCGACAGGGGCGGCTACGAGCAGTACTTC
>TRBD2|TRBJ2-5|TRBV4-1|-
CASSQELAGGGETQYF
TGCGCCAGCAGCCAAGAACTAGCGGGAGGGGGGGAGACCCAGTACTTC
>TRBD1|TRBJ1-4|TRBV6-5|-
CALAGQGDEKLFF
TGTGCCCTAGCAGGACAGGGTGATGAAAAACTGTTTTTT
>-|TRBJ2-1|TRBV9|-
CASTKPGYNEQFF
TGTGCCAGCACTAAACCCGGTTACAATGAGCAGTTCTTC
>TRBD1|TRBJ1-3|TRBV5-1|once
CASSYTGGGNTIYF
TGCGCCAGCAGCTATACAGGGGGTGGAAACACCATATATTTT
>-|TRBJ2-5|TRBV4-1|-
CASSQVRDEETQYF
TGCGCCAGCAGCCAGGTCCGGGATGAAGAGACCCAGTACTTC
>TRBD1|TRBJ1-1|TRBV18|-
CASSPMPDRGTEAFF
TGTGCCAGCTCACCAATGCCGGACAGGGGCACTGAAGCTTTCTTT
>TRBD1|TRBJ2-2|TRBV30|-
CAWSRGQGAFTGELFF
TGTGCCTGGAGTCGGGGACAGGGGGCGTTCACCGGGGAGCTGTTTTTT
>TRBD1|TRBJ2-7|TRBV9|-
CASSPQDRGRHEQYF
TGTGCCAGCAGCCCCCAGGACAGGGGTCGACACGAGCAGTACTTC
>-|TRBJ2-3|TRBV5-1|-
CASSSGRAGFSDTQYF
TGCGCCAGCAGTTCAGGGCGGGCGGGGTTCTCAGATACGCAGTATTTT
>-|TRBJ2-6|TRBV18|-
CASSPKGIASGANVLTF
TGTGCCAGCTCACCAAAGGGGATTGCCTCTGGGGCCAACGTCCTGACTTTC
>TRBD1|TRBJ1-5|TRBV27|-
CASRGTGLNQPQHF
TGTGCCAGCAGAGGGACAGGTCTCAATCAGCCCCAGCATTTT
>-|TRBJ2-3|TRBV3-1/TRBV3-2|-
CASSQDAGAGDTQYF
TGTGCCAGCAGCCAAGATGCGGGGGCCGGGGATACGCAGTATTTT
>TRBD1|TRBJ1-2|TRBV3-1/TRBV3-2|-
CASSHRGLGYTF
TGTGCCAGCAGCCACAGGGGGCTTGGCTACACCTTC
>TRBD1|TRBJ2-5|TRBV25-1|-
CASSIRQGLKETQYF
TGTGCCAGCAGTATACGACAGGGGCTAAAAGAGACCCAGTACTTC
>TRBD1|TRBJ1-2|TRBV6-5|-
CASSQPSGGNYGYTF
TGTGCCAGCAGCCAACCGTCAGGGGGAAACTATGGCTACACCTTC
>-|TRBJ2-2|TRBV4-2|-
CASSQGLKASLGTGELFF
TGTGCCAGCAGCCAAGGACTAAAAGCTAGCTTGGGCACCGGGGAGCTGTTTTTT
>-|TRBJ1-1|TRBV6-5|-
CASSYSRNTEAFF
TGTGCCAGCAGTTACTCCAGGAACACTGAAGCTTTCTTT
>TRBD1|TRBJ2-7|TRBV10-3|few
CAIRPTGLSYEQYF
TGTGCCATCAGGCCGACAGGGTTGTCCTACGAGCAGTACTTC
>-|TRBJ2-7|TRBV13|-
CASSRAGDRISSYEQYF
TGTGCCAGCAGCCGGGCGGGGGACAGGATCAGCTCCTACGAGCAGTACTTC
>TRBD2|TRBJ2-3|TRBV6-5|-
CASGGLAGITDTQYF
TGTGCCAGCGGGGGGCTAGCGGGAATAACAGATACGCAGTATTTT
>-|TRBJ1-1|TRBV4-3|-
CASSQGIRDTEAFF
TGCGCCAGCAGCCAAGGGATCCGGGACACTGAAGCTTTCTTT
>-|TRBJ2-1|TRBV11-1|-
CASSLELALYNEQFF
TGTGCCAGCAGCTTAGAGCTAGCGCTCTACAATGAGCAGTTCTTC